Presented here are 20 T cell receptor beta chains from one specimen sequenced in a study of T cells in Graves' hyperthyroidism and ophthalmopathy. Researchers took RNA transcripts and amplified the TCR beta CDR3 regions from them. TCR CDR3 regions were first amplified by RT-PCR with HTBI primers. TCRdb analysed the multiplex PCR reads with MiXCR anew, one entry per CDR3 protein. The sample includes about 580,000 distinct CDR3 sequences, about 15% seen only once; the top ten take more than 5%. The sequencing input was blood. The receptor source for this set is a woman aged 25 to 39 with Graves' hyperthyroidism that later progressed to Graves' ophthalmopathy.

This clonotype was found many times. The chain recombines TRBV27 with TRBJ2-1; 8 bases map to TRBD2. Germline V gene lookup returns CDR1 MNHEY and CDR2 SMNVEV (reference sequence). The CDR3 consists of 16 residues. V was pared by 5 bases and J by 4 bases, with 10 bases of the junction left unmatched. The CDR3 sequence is CASSVLAGYTYNEQFF. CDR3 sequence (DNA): TGTGCCAGCAGTGTATTAGCGGGATACACTTACAATGAGCAGTTCTTC.

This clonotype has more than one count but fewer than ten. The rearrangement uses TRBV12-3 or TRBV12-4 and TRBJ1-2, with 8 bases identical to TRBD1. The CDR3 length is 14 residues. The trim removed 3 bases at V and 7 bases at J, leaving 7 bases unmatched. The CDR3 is CASSFGARGLGYTF. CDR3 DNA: TGTGCCAGCAGTTTCGGGGCCAGGGGGCTTGGCTACACCTTC.

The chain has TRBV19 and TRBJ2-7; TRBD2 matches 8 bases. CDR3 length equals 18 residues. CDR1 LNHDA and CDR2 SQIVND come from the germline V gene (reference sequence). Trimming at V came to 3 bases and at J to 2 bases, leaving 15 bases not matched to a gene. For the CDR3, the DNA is TGTGCCAGTAGTATGGGGGTGGGGACTAGTACCCTCCCCTACGAGCAGTACTTC. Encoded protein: CASSMGVGTSTLPYEQYF.

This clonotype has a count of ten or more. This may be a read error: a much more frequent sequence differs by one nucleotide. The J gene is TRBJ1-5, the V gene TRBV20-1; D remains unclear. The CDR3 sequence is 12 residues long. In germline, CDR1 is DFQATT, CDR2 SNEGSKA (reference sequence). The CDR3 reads CSAAPEYQSQHF. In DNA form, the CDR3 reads TGCAGTGCTGCGCCGGAGTATCAGTCCCAGCATTTT.

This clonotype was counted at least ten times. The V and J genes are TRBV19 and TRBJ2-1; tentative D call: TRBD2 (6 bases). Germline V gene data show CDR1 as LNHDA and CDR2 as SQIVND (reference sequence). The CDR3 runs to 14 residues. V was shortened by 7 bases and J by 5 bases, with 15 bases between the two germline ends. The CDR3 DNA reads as TGTGCCAGTAACCGGGAGCGTTTACACAATGAGCAGTTCTTC. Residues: CASNRERLHNEQFF.

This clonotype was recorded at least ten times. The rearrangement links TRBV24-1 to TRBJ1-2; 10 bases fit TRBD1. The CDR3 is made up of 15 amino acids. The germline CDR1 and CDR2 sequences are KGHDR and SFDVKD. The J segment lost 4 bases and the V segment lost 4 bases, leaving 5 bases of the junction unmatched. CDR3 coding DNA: TGTGCCACCAGTGACCCGACAGGGGGCACCTATGGCTACACCTTC. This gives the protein CATSDPTGGTYGYTF.

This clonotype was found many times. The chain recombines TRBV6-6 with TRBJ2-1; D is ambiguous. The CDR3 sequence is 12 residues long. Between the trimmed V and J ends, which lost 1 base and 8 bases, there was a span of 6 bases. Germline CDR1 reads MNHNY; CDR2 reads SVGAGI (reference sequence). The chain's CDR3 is CASSYLGDEQFF. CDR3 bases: TGTGCCAGCAGTTACTTAGGTGATGAGCAGTTCTTC.

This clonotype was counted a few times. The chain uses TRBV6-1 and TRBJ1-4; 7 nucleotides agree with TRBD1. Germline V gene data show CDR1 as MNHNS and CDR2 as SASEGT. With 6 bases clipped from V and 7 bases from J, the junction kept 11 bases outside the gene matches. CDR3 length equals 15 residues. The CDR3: CASSSGGGLVEKLFF. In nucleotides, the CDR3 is TGTGCCAGCAGCTCAGGGGGAGGGTTGGTTGAAAAACTGTTTTTT.

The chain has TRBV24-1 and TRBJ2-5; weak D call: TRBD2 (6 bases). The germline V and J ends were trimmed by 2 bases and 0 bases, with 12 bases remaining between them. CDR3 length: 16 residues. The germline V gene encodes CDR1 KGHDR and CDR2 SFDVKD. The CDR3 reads CATSDSRRGNQETQYF. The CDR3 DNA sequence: TGTGCCACCAGTGATTCACGGCGGGGAAACCAAGAGACCCAGTACTTC.

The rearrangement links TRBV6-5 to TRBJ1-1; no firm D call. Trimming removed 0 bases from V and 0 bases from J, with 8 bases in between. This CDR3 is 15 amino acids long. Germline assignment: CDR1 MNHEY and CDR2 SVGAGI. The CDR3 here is CASSYSITLNTEAFF. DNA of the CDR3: TGTGCCAGCAGTTACTCGATCACATTGAACACTGAAGCTTTCTTT.

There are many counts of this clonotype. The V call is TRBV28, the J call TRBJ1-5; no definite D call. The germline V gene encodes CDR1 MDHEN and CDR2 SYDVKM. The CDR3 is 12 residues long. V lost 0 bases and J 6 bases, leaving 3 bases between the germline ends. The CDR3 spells CASSLWSQPQHF. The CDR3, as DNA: TGTGCCAGCAGTTTATGGTCTCAGCCCCAGCATTTT.

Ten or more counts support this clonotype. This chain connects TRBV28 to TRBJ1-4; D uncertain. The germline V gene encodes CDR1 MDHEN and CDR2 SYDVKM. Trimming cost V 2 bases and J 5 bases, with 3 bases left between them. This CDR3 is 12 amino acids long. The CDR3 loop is CASSLRNEKLFF. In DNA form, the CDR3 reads TGTGCCAGCAGTTTACGAAATGAAAAACTGTTTTTT.

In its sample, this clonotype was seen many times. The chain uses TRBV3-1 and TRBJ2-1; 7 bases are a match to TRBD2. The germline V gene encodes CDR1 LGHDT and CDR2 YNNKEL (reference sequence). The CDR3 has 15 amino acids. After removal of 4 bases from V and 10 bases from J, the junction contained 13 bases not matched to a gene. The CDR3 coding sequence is TGTGCCAGCAGCCCCCAGCGGGACCCCGACGGGGAGCAGTTCTTC. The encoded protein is CASSPQRDPDGEQFF.

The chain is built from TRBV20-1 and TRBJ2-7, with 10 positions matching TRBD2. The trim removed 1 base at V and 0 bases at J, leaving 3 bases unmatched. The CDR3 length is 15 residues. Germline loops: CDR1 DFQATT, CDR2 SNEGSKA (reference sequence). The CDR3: CSARGSGGGSYEQYF. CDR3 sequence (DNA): TGCAGTGCTAGAGGAAGCGGGGGGGGCTCCTACGAGCAGTACTTC.

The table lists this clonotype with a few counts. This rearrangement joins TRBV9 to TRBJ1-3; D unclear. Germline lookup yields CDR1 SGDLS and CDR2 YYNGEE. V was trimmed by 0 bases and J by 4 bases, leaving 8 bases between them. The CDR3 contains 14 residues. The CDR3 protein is CASSVDRSGNTIYF. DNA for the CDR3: TGTGCCAGCAGCGTAGATAGATCGGGAAACACCATATATTTT.

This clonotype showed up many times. The CDR3 coding sequence is TGTGCCAGCAGCTCCCATCTGAGGGGGGGCGTCCCCACCTACGAGCAGTACTTC. Translation: CASSSHLRGGVPTYEQYF. The chain recombines TRBV9 with TRBJ2-7; D might be TRBD2 (7 bases). Trimming removed 4 bases at V and 2 bases at J, with 25 bases between. This CDR3 spans 18 amino acids. Germline loops: CDR1 SGDLS, CDR2 YYNGEE.

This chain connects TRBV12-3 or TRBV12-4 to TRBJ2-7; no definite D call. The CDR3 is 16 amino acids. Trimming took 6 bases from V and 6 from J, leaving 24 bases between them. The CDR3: CASRWSESPLRSEQYF. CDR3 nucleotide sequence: TGTGCCAGCAGATGGAGCGAGAGTCCCCTTCGGAGCGAGCAGTACTTC.

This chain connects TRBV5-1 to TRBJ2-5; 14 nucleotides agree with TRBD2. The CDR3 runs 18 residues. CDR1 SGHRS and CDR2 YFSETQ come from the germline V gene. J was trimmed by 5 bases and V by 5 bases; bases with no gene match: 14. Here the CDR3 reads CASRYGGTSGRVGETQYF. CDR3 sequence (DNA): TGCGCCAGCAGATACGGTGGGACTAGCGGGAGAGTAGGCGAGACCCAGTACTTC. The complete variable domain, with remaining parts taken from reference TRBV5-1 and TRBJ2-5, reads KAGVTQTPRYLIKTRGQQVTLSCSPISGHRSVSWYQQTPGQGLQFLFEYFSETQRNKGNFPGRFSGRQFSNSRSEMNVSTLELGDSALYLCASRYGGTSGRVGETQYFGPGTRLLVL.

The CDR3 reads CASSPRGGGHGYTF. CDR3 DNA: TGCGCCAGCAGCCCCCGGGGAGGGGGGCATGGCTACACCTTC. The chain has TRBV5-1 and TRBJ1-2; tentatively, D is TRBD1 (6 bases). V lost 4 bases, J lost 6 bases, and 16 bases lay in between. The CDR3 has 14 residues. The V gene's germline CDR1 is SGHRS and CDR2 YFSETQ.

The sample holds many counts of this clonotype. CDR3 sequence: CASSRDGRGGETQYF. The DNA for the CDR3 is TGTGCCAGCAGCCGGGATGGCAGGGGTGGAGAGACCCAGTACTTC. The rearrangement links TRBV7-2 to TRBJ2-5, with a weak D call TRBD1 (6 bases). The CDR3 covers 15 residues. V gave up 5 bases and J gave up 4 bases, with 17 bases separating them. Germline V gives CDR1 SGHTA, CDR2 FQGNSA. Looking up the rest from reference TRBV7-2 and TRBJ2-5 gives the full variable domain: GAGVSQSPSNKVTEKGKDVELRCDPISGHTALYWYRQSLGQGLEFLIYFQGNSAPDKSGLPSDRFSAERTGGSVSTLTIQRTQQEDSAVYLCASSRDGRGGETQYFGPGTRLLVL.